The 31 T cell receptor beta chains in this list originate from one sample, sequenced in a study of blood T cells in healthy people across ages. The second PCR ran about 6 to 12 cycles with a sample-barcoded 5' primer and J-beta primers. TCRdb re-analysed the 5' RACE reads in MiXCR, keeping a single row per CDR3 protein. Seen here are approximately 780,000 distinct CDR3 sequences, roughly 26% observed once, and the top ten hold under 3%. These same data were also listed under a study on T cells of mothers and their children.

The sequenced sample was blood. These receptors were taken from a boy between 10 and 17 years old in good health.

V usage is TRBV5-4 and J usage is TRBJ2-3; D is unresolved. The CDR3 runs to 16 residues. V was trimmed by 1 base and J by 2 bases, leaving 14 bases between them. Germline lookup yields CDR1 SGHNT and CDR2 YYREEE (reference sequence). The DNA of the CDR3 is TGTGCCAGCAGCTTGAGGAGCGTTGGAAACACAGATACGCAGTATTTT. Translated, it gives CASSLRSVGNTDTQYF.

The chain links TRBV5-1 to TRBJ2-2; D gene ambiguous. The CDR3 is made up of 16 amino acids. Trimming took 1 base from V and 0 from J, leaving 10 bases between them. Per the germline V gene, CDR1 is SGHRS and CDR2 is YFSETQ. This chain's CDR3 is CASSLRESANTGELFF. The CDR3 DNA sequence: TGCGCCAGCAGCTTGCGAGAGAGCGCGAACACCGGGGAGCTGTTTTTT.

CDR3 bases: TGCAGTGCTGAAGGATACAATGAGCAGTTCTTC. It translates to CSAEGYNEQFF. This chain uses TRBV20-1 with TRBJ2-1; D not certain. Germline V gene data show CDR1 as DFQATT and CDR2 as SNEGSKA (reference sequence). This CDR3 is 11 amino acids long. Trimming removed 5 bases from V and 4 bases from J, with 6 bases in between.

This chain uses TRBV9 with TRBJ2-7, with D perhaps TRBD1 (5 bases). This CDR3 region has 14 residues. CDR1 and CDR2 from the germline V gene are SGDLS and YYNGEE. V shed 1 base and J shed 0 bases, with 8 bases lying between them. CDR3 sequence reads: CASSVQTDSYEQYF. For the CDR3, the DNA is TGTGCCAGCAGCGTACAGACAGACTCCTACGAGCAGTACTTC.

V usage is TRBV7-9 and J usage is TRBJ1-2, with 8 bases lining up with TRBD1. Germline lookup yields CDR1 SEHNR and CDR2 FQNEAQ (reference sequence). Trimming at V came to 2 bases and at J to 3 bases, leaving 2 bases not matched to a gene. The CDR3 contains 14 residues. Here the CDR3 DNA reads TGTGCCAGCAGCTTACCACAGGGGGACTATGGCTACACCTTC. Protein sequence: CASSLPQGDYGYTF. The full variable domain, with the rest looked up from reference TRBV7-9 and TRBJ1-2, is DTGVSQNPRHKITKRGQNVTFRCDPISEHNRLYWYRQTLGQGPEFLTYFQNEAQLEKSRLLSDRFSAERPKGSFSTLEIQRTEQGDSAMYLCASSLPQGDYGYTFGSGTRLTVV.

J is TRBJ2-3 and V is TRBV9; weak D call: TRBD1 (5 bases). The CDR3 totals 15 residues. Germline V gives CDR1 SGDLS, CDR2 YYNGEE. With 0 bases removed from V and 0 bases from J, the gap between germline ends came to 8 bases. CDR3: CASSVEGASTDTQYF. In DNA form, the CDR3 reads TGTGCCAGCAGCGTAGAAGGGGCTAGCACAGATACGCAGTATTTT.

Only a few counts were recorded for this clonotype. The chain combines TRBV5-5 with TRBJ2-5; tentatively, D is TRBD1 (6 bases). The length of the CDR3 is 13 residues. The V and J ends lost 4 bases and 9 bases respectively, with 16 bases between them. The V gene's germline CDR1 is SGHKS and CDR2 YYEKEE (reference sequence). In nucleotides, the CDR3 is TGTGCCAGCAGCGAGGACAGCGAAGTGGCCCAGTACTTC. Its translation: CASSEDSEVAQYF.

This clonotype was found a few times. The chain employs TRBV29-1 and TRBJ2-1; no clear D. Per germline, CDR1 SQVTM and CDR2 ANQGSEA. The CDR3 sequence is 12 residues long. With 3 bases removed from V and 6 bases from J, the gap between germline ends came to 9 bases. The CDR3: CSVDDFPNEQFF. In DNA form, the CDR3 reads TGCAGCGTTGACGACTTCCCCAATGAGCAGTTCTTC.

Remarks on this clonotype: The junction and the germline gene differ at one end; a read error may be behind it. The V gene is TRBV2, the J gene TRBJ1-5; D remains unclear. The CDR3 consists of 13 residues. Per the germline V gene, CDR1 is SNHLY and CDR2 is FYNNEI. CDR3 nucleotide sequence: TGTGCCAGCAGTAAAGCGCGATCTGAGCCCCAGCATTTT. Translated: CASSKARSEPQHF.

This clonotype was seen only a few times. The CDR3 DNA reads as TGCGCCAGCAGTGAGAGACAGGGGGCACGAGAGACCCAGTACTTC. Protein product: CASSERQGARETQYF. V gene TRBV10-2 combines with J gene TRBJ2-5; 10 bases fit TRBD1. J was trimmed by 4 bases and V by 2 bases; bases with no gene match: 4. CDR3 size: 15 residues. Germline V gene sequence: CDR1 WSHSY, CDR2 SAAADI.

V and J are TRBV25-1 and TRBJ2-3; 11 nucleotides line up with TRBD1. V trimming: 8 bases; J trimming: 1 base; junction bases outside the gene matches: 2. Germline CDR1 reads MGHDK; CDR2 reads SYGVNS. The CDR3 totals 14 residues. This chain's CDR3 is CASLDRGRTDTQYF. In DNA form, the CDR3 reads TGTGCCAGCCTGGACAGGGGGCGCACAGATACGCAGTATTTT.

V usage is TRBV5-1 and J usage is TRBJ2-2, with TRBD1 matching 9 bases. Germline CDR1 and CDR2: SGHRS and YFSETQ. The J segment lost 0 bases and the V segment lost 4 bases, leaving 4 bases of the junction unmatched. This CDR3 is built from 16 residues. The CDR3 nucleotides are TGCGCCAGCAGCCCAGGACAGGGGACGAACACCGGGGAGCTGTTTTTT. Translation gives CASSPGQGTNTGELFF.

The rearrangement links TRBV6-6 to TRBJ2-1, with TRBD2 matching 9 bases. The germline V gene has CDR1 MNHNY and CDR2 SVGAGI (reference sequence). The CDR3 loop spans 16 amino acids. With V trimmed by 3 bases and J by 5 bases, 8 bases remained unmatched. Here the CDR3 DNA reads TGTGCCAGCAGTTATATTAAGCGGGGGGCCCACAATGAGCAGTTCTTC. Translation: CASSYIKRGAHNEQFF.

This clonotype was found a few times. In DNA, the CDR3 is TGTGCCAGCAGTGGAGAGCAAACAGGGCCCGGGGAGACCCAGTACTTC. Its translation: CASSGEQTGPGETQYF. The chain uses TRBV6-1 and TRBJ2-5; the D gene is possibly TRBD1 (6 bases). The germline gives CDR1 MNHNS, CDR2 SASEGT. CDR3 length equals 16 residues. Trimming removed 4 bases at V and 5 bases at J, with 20 bases between.

This clonotype occurred a few times. This chain links TRBV12-3 or TRBV12-4 with TRBJ1-2; D may be TRBD1 (6 bases). There are 15 residues in the CDR3. Trimming removed 3 bases from V and 7 bases from J, with 18 bases in between. CDR3 residues: CASSLLVSQGGGYTF. The DNA of the CDR3 is TGTGCCAGCAGTTTGTTGGTTTCCCAAGGGGGTGGCTACACCTTC.

The J gene is TRBJ2-4, the V gene TRBV6-5; D not certain. Germline assignment: CDR1 MNHEY and CDR2 SVGAGI. CDR3 length equals 12 residues. Trimming removed 7 bases at V and 8 bases at J, with 12 bases between. For the CDR3, the DNA is TGTGCCAGCACCGATCCTCGGTACATTCAGTACTTC. Protein: CASTDPRYIQYF.

The chain employs TRBV7-9 and TRBJ2-1, with D possibly being TRBD2 (6 bases). This CDR3 has 15 residues. Germline lookup yields CDR1 SEHNR and CDR2 FQNEAQ (reference sequence). With 5 bases removed from V and 5 bases from J, the gap between germline ends came to 16 bases. CDR3 residues: CASSQVGREDNEQFF. In DNA, the CDR3 is TGTGCCAGCAGCCAGGTTGGGCGGGAAGACAATGAGCAGTTCTTC.

In this sample, this clonotype turned up a few times. The gene calls are TRBV6-5 and TRBJ2-7; TRBD1 matches at 7 bases. This CDR3 is built from 13 residues. Trimming removed 6 bases from V and 5 bases from J; junction bases left unmatched: 7. Germline CDR1 is MNHEY and CDR2 is SVGAGI. Written as DNA, the CDR3 is TGTGCCAGCAGGGGAACAGGGGTCAACGAGCAGTACTTC. Its translation: CASRGTGVNEQYF.

The rearrangement uses TRBV12-3 or TRBV12-4 and TRBJ2-7, with D unclear. This CDR3 has 13 amino acids. Trimming removed 3 bases at V and 3 bases at J, with 9 bases between. DNA of the CDR3: TGTGCCAGCAGTTTTTCTTCCGGCTACGAGCAGTACTTC. It yields the protein CASSFSSGYEQYF.

About this clonotype: An end of the junction differs from the germline gene, which may be a read error. The chain combines TRBV6-5 with TRBJ1-2; possibly TRBD1 for D (6 bases). Germline CDR1 and CDR2: MNHEY and SVGAGI. CDR3 length: 15 residues. The CDR3 DNA sequence: TGTGTCAGCAGTTACTCGGGGGGCACTAACTATGGCTACACCTTC. Residues: CVSSYSGGTNYGYTF.

J is TRBJ1-4 and V is TRBV20-1; 10 nucleotides align to TRBD1. Germline lookup yields CDR1 DFQATT and CDR2 SNEGSKA (reference sequence). The CDR3 loop spans 14 amino acids. V lost 6 bases, J lost 7 bases, and 8 bases stayed unmatched. CDR3 DNA sequence: TGCAGTGCGACCTACCGGGACAGGGGTGAAAAACTGTTTTTT. This gives the protein CSATYRDRGEKLFF.

This clonotype was seen a few times. At one boundary the junction diverges from the germline segment, which might be a read error. The chain is built from TRBV7-9 and TRBJ2-5; D is unclear. Germline CDR1 reads SEHNR; CDR2 reads FQNEAQ (reference sequence). The CDR3 runs to 14 residues. The CDR3 region has the DNA TGTGCCAGCGGCTTAGTAAGCAGGCAAGAGACCCAGTACTTC. Amino acids: CASGLVSRQETQYF.

This clonotype was seen at least ten times. The chain combines TRBV20-1 with TRBJ2-5, with a tentative D call TRBD1 (5 bases). Trimming left V 5 bases short and J 5 bases short, with 24 bases between. Germline V gene lookup returns CDR1 DFQATT and CDR2 SNEGSKA (reference sequence). The CDR3 consists of 16 residues. The CDR3 DNA follows: TGCAGTGCTGGAAGTCTGCCTGGACACGGACGGGAGACCCAGTACTTC. Its translation: CSAGSLPGHGRETQYF.

This rearrangement joins TRBV28 to TRBJ2-5, with 9 nucleotides matching TRBD2. There are 16 residues in the CDR3. With V trimmed by 5 bases and J by 2 bases, 9 bases remained unmatched. Germline V gene data show CDR1 as MDHEN and CDR2 as SYDVKM. DNA of the CDR3: TGTGCCAGCAGTCCCCGCGGGGGGGGCAAACAAGAGACCCAGTACTTC. Translation: CASSPRGGGKQETQYF. Variable domain in full (rest from reference TRBV28 and TRBJ2-5): DVKVTQSSRYLVKRTGEKVFLECVQDMDHENMFWYRQDPGLGLRLIYFSYDVKMKEKGDIPEGYSVSREKKERFSLILESASTNQTSMYLCASSPRGGGKQETQYFGPGTRLLVL.

This chain links TRBV12-3 or TRBV12-4 with TRBJ1-6; tentative D call: TRBD1 (5 bases). Trimming left V 4 bases short and J 7 bases short, with 17 bases between. The CDR3 has 16 amino acids. Written as DNA, the CDR3 is TGTGCCAGCAGTTCACCCCGCTCGGGACGGAATTCACCCCTCCACTTT. Translating gives CASSSPRSGRNSPLHF.

This chain joins TRBV5-1 and TRBJ2-5; perhaps TRBD2 as D (5 bases). The CDR3 has 15 residues. Germline loops: CDR1 SGHRS, CDR2 YFSETQ. Trimming left V 0 bases short and J 3 bases short, with 12 bases between. The CDR3 DNA follows: TGCGCCAGCAGCTTGGGCGGTAGCGCGGAAGAGACCCAGTACTTC. This gives the protein CASSLGGSAEETQYF.

This clonotype was counted a few times. This chain joins TRBV7-2 and TRBJ2-1, with D possibly TRBD2 on 6 matching bases. The ends were cut back, 2 bases at V and 1 base at J, with 12 bases in the middle. The CDR3 length is 16 residues. Germline V lookup: CDR1 SGHTA, CDR2 FQGNSA. The CDR3 here is CASSLNVGGSYNEQFF. CDR3 coding DNA: TGTGCCAGCAGCTTAAATGTGGGAGGTTCCTACAATGAGCAGTTCTTC.

This clonotype was seen only once. J is TRBJ1-5 and V is TRBV20-1; D gene ambiguous. Trimming took off 2 bases at V and 4 bases at J, with 9 bases between the two ends. Germline V CDR1 and CDR2: DFQATT, SNEGSKA (reference sequence). This CDR3 has 13 amino acids. This chain's CDR3 is CSARQARNQPQHF. CDR3 coding DNA: TGCAGTGCTAGACAGGCACGGAATCAGCCCCAGCATTTT.

In this sample, this clonotype turned up a few times. The rearrangement links TRBV3-1 to TRBJ1-2; D gene unclear. The CDR3 spans 16 residues. V shed 0 bases and J shed 8 bases, with 19 bases lying between them. Germline V gene lookup returns CDR1 LGHDT and CDR2 YNNKEL (reference sequence). CDR3 coding DNA: TGTGCCAGCAGCCAAGATATAGGACTTGGGTTGGGCGGCTACACCTTC. Protein sequence: CASSQDIGLGLGGYTF.

The rearrangement links TRBV7-2 to TRBJ1-1; D ambiguous. Germline CDR1 is SGHTA and CDR2 is FQGNSA. V lost 5 bases and J lost 1, with 11 bases in between. This CDR3 region has 14 residues. CDR3 DNA sequence: TGTGCCAGCAGCGTTTTCATGTCGAACACTGAAGCTTTCTTT. Translating it yields CASSVFMSNTEAFF.

There are a few counts of this clonotype. The chain employs TRBV28 and TRBJ2-5, with D perhaps assigned TRBD1 or TRBD2 (6 bases each). TRBJ2-1 matches the DNA end more closely, so the J call is doubtful. Germline loops: CDR1 MDHEN, CDR2 SYDVKM. This CDR3 is built from 17 residues. CDR3 amino acids: CASSPGGGVTPYNEQFF. CDR3 coding DNA: TGTGCCAGCAGCCCCGGGGGCGGGGTCACTCCCTACAATGAGCAGTTCTTC.